This passage covers 30 T cell receptor beta chains from one sample sequenced in a study of technical replicates of blood from several donors. Clones were read by immunoSEQ multiplex PCR, and TCRdb kept only the in-frame ones, dropping some. The sample records approximately 84,000 clones, nearly 98% being singletons. Sequenced material: T cells isolated from PBMCs. Receptors were obtained from a human donor in good health.

This sequence joins TRBV4-1 and TRBJ1-2; D might be TRBD1 (6 bases). Looked up from germline, CDR1 is MGHRA and CDR2 is YSYEKL. The V gene lost 0 bases and the J gene lost 8 bases, with 16 bases spanning the gap. The CDR3 extends over 15 amino acids. This chain's CDR3 is CASSQDRTGLGGYTF. The CDR3, as DNA: TGCGCCAGCAGCCAAGATAGAACAGGGCTGGGGGGCTACACCTTC.

The rearrangement joins TRBV19 to TRBJ2-3; 8 bases fit TRBD2. The CDR3 contains 15 residues. The V gene end was trimmed by 7 bases and the J gene end by 4 bases; junction bases not matched to a gene: 10. CDR1 and CDR2 (germline): LNHDA, SQIVND (reference sequence). The CDR3 coding sequence is TGTGCCAGTACCCGAACTAGCGGAGGCGCAGATACGCAGTATTTT. Amino acid sequence: CASTRTSGGADTQYF.

The V call is TRBV6-5, the J call TRBJ1-1; D unresolved. Germline CDR1 is MNHEY and CDR2 is SVGAGI. The CDR3 length is 13 residues. V was pared by 6 bases and J by 10 bases, with 18 bases between. For the CDR3, the DNA is TGTGCCAGCAGCGCTATCAATTCATCAGGAGCTTTCTTT. Protein: CASSAINSSGAFF.

This chain joins TRBV15 and TRBJ1-2; no reliable D call. This CDR3 has 15 amino acids. The germline V gene encodes CDR1 LNHNV and CDR2 YYDKDF (reference sequence). V gave up 5 bases and J gave up 1 base, with 14 bases separating them. The CDR3 nucleotides read TGTGCCACCAGCTCTCCGCCCGGGGATAACTATGGCTACACCTTC. As protein: CATSSPPGDNYGYTF.

The chain carries TRBV6-5 and TRBJ1-1, with 7 bases identical to TRBD1. Germline V gene sequence: CDR1 MNHEY, CDR2 SVGAGI. J was trimmed by 1 base and V by 4 bases; bases with no gene match: 3. The CDR3 is made up of 14 amino acids. In DNA, the CDR3 is TGTGCCAGCAGTTTAAACAGGGGGAACACTGAAGCTTTCTTT. Protein: CASSLNRGNTEAFF.

The gene calls are TRBV5-6 and TRBJ2-1, with TRBD1 matching over 9 bases. The V gene end was trimmed by 5 bases and the J gene end by 9 bases; junction bases not matched to a gene: 3. From germline, CDR1 is SGHDT and CDR2 YYEEEE. The CDR3 covers 12 residues. The CDR3 spells CASRMDRGEQFF. CDR3 coding DNA: TGTGCCAGCAGAATGGACAGGGGTGAGCAGTTCTTC.

The chain is built from TRBV6-5 and TRBJ2-1, with TRBD2 matching over 8 bases. Trimming removed 4 bases from V and 8 bases from J; junction bases left unmatched: 10. The CDR3 is 15 amino acids. Germline assignment: CDR1 MNHEY and CDR2 SVGAGI. CDR3 sequence: CASSSQRGPVDEQFF. The CDR3 bases are TGTGCCAGCAGTTCGCAGCGGGGGCCCGTGGATGAGCAGTTCTTC.

The V gene is TRBV5-1, the J gene TRBJ2-4; D is perhaps TRBD1 (5 bases). Trimming removed 0 bases at V and 7 bases at J, with 14 bases between. The germline CDR1 and CDR2 sequences are SGHRS and YFSETQ. The CDR3 length is 15 residues. The CDR3 sequence is CASSLDPGNTNIQYF. The CDR3 nucleotides read TGCGCCAGCAGCTTGGACCCAGGGAATACGAACATTCAGTACTTC.

V usage is TRBV7-9 and J usage is TRBJ2-1, with a possible D match to TRBD2 (6 bases). The CDR3 contains 15 residues. Germline CDR1 reads SEHNR; CDR2 reads FQNEAQ (reference sequence). Trimming removed 5 bases from V and 7 bases from J, with 18 bases in between. The CDR3 sequence: CASSRLVGVYNEQFF. For the CDR3, the DNA is TGTGCCAGCAGCCGACTAGTGGGGGTCTATAATGAGCAGTTCTTC.

J is TRBJ2-7 and V is TRBV11-2, with 7 positions matching TRBD1. Germline V gives CDR1 SGHAT, CDR2 FQNNGV. Trimming removed 1 base from V and 7 bases from J; junction bases left unmatched: 13. The CDR3 spans 16 residues. The DNA of the CDR3 is TGTGCCAGCAGCTTAGCCATCCGGGACAGTAACGGGGAGCAGTACTTC. Protein product: CASSLAIRDSNGEQYF.

This chain joins TRBV2 and TRBJ1-2; perhaps TRBD1 as D (6 bases). CDR1 and CDR2 (germline): SNHLY, FYNNEI. The CDR3 is 14 residues long. The germline V and J ends were trimmed by 3 bases and 3 bases, with 11 bases remaining between them. This chain's CDR3 is CASSDQGSHYGYTF. The CDR3 bases are TGTGCCAGCAGTGACCAGGGGAGCCACTATGGCTACACCTTC.

The chain is built from TRBV7-9 and TRBJ2-7; a weak D match, TRBD2 (5 bases). Trimming stripped 8 bases from V and 3 bases from J, with 17 bases between. This CDR3 comprises 14 residues. Germline CDR1 SEHNR, CDR2 FQNEAQ (reference sequence). DNA of the CDR3: TGTGCCAGCGGGGAGCAGGAGACTCTCTACGAGCAGTACTTC. Amino acids: CASGEQETLYEQYF.

The DNA for the CDR3 is TGTGCCAGCAGCTTGGTCTGGACAGGGTCCTCCTACGAGCAGTACTTC. This codes for CASSLVWTGSSYEQYF. The genes are TRBV5-5 and TRBJ2-7; 8 bases agree with TRBD1. CDR3 length: 16 residues. V was clipped by 0 bases and J by 0 bases; unmatched bases: 5. CDR1 and CDR2 (germline): SGHKS, YYEKEE (reference sequence).

The CDR3 DNA reads TGTGCCAGTAGTATAGCGGACAGGGTACAGGAGCCCCAGCATTTT. Its protein is CASSIADRVQEPQHF. The V and J genes are TRBV19 and TRBJ1-5; 8 bases are shared with TRBD1. This CDR3 contains 15 residues. CDR1 and CDR2 from the germline V gene are LNHDA and SQIVND (reference sequence). The V segment lost 1 base and the J segment 8 bases; nucleotides outside the gene matches: 7.

The rearrangement uses TRBV15 and TRBJ2-2, with TRBD2 matching 10 bases. J was trimmed by 6 bases and V by 1 base; bases with no gene match: 5. From germline, CDR1 is LNHNV and CDR2 YYDKDF (reference sequence). The CDR3 is 16 residues long. DNA for the CDR3: TGTGCCACCAGCAGAGCCCCCCTAGCGGGAGCCGGGGAGCTGTTTTTT. As protein: CATSRAPLAGAGELFF.

The chain uses TRBV28 and TRBJ1-1, with 10 bases lining up with TRBD1. The trim removed 6 bases at V and 7 bases at J, leaving 17 bases unmatched. From germline, CDR1 is MDHEN and CDR2 SYDVKM. The CDR3 consists of 17 residues. CDR3 sequence reads: CASSFQSGTGAKIEAFF. CDR3 sequence (DNA): TGTGCCAGCAGCTTTCAATCCGGGACAGGGGCGAAGATTGAAGCTTTCTTT.

The rearrangement joins TRBV29-1 to TRBJ1-2, with a tentative D call TRBD1 (5 bases). Germline V gene data show CDR1 as SQVTM and CDR2 as ANQGSEA. The length of the CDR3 is 17 residues. The CDR3 DNA sequence: TGCGCCGTTGAGGGGCCCACCGCGAATGGAATTAACTATGGCTACACCTTC. It is translated as CAVEGPTANGINYGYTF.

This clone was found once. The chain has TRBV5-1 and TRBJ2-2, with D perhaps TRBD1 (6 bases). The CDR3 consists of 16 residues. Germline values: CDR1 SGHRS, CDR2 YFSETQ. Trimming cost V 4 bases and J 0 bases, with 13 bases left between them. The CDR3 nucleotides are TGCGCCAGCAGCACCGGACAGCTTGCGAACACCGGGGAGCTGTTTTTT. Amino acid sequence: CASSTGQLANTGELFF.

In regard to this clone: The sample has other DNA sequences that encode this CDR3 too. The V call is TRBV28, the J call TRBJ2-7, with TRBD1 identical over 7 bases. After removal of 11 bases from V and 4 bases from J, the junction contained 8 bases not matched to a gene. The CDR3 is 12 amino acids. CDR1 is MDHEN and CDR2 is SYDVKM in the germline V gene. Here the CDR3 DNA reads TGTGCCTCGGAGACAGGGCGATACGAGCAGTACTTC. The encoded protein is CASETGRYEQYF.

The rearrangement uses TRBV28 and TRBJ1-5, with 11 nucleotides matching TRBD1. Germline values: CDR1 MDHEN, CDR2 SYDVKM. The CDR3 runs 15 residues. With V trimmed by 2 bases and J by 7 bases, 4 bases remained unmatched. As DNA, the CDR3 is TGTGCCAGCAGTTTAGGGGACAGGGGGTGGCAGCCCCAGCATTTT. Residues: CASSLGDRGWQPQHF.

The rearrangement uses TRBV14 and TRBJ2-3; D remains ambiguous. Germline V gene lookup returns CDR1 SGHDN and CDR2 FVKESK. Trimming took off 6 bases at V and 2 bases at J, with 6 bases between the two ends. The CDR3 consists of 12 residues. Here the CDR3 DNA reads TGTGCCAGCAGTTCCTACACAGATACGCAGTATTTT. It is translated as CASSSYTDTQYF.

V and J are TRBV15 and TRBJ2-7; the match to TRBD1 covers 7 bases. The V and J ends lost 1 base and 2 bases, in that order; junction bases with no gene match: 8. The CDR3 sequence is 16 residues long. Germline values: CDR1 LNHNV, CDR2 YYDKDF (reference sequence). The DNA for the CDR3 is TGTGCCACCAGCAGAGCTTTATGGGACAGAACCTACGAGCAGTACTTC. Amino acids: CATSRALWDRTYEQYF.

The chain is built from TRBV5-1 and TRBJ2-7; possibly TRBD2 for D (6 bases). The CDR3 has 14 amino acids. Trimming shortened V by 4 bases and J by 5 bases, and 16 bases separated the two germline ends. Germline CDR1 is SGHRS and CDR2 is YFSETQ. CDR3 region: CASSLLWRRDEQYF. The CDR3 DNA follows: TGCGCCAGCAGCCTCCTCTGGAGGAGGGACGAGCAGTACTTC.

The CDR3 loop is CSVAGTVGPNTEAFF. In nucleotides, the CDR3 is TGCAGCGTAGCCGGGACAGTAGGCCCTAACACTGAAGCTTTCTTT. The chain couples TRBV29-1 to TRBJ1-1; 7 bases fit TRBD1. Germline lookup yields CDR1 SQVTM and CDR2 ANQGSEA. The CDR3 has 15 residues. J was trimmed by 2 bases and V by 6 bases; bases with no gene match: 12.

The chain employs TRBV5-6 and TRBJ2-3, with 9 bases identical to TRBD1. V was pared by 3 bases and J by 3 bases, with 5 bases of the junction left unmatched. The germline CDR1 and CDR2 sequences are SGHDT and YYEEEE. This CDR3 spans 15 amino acids. The DNA of the CDR3 is TGTGCCAGCAGCTGGGACAGGGAAGGAACAGATACGCAGTATTTT. Translation gives CASSWDREGTDTQYF.

The rearrangement joins TRBV2 to TRBJ1-1, with D possibly matching TRBD1 (5 bases). The CDR3 contains 14 residues. The V gene's germline CDR1 is SNHLY and CDR2 FYNNEI. Trimming pared 7 bases from V and 0 bases from J, leaving 12 bases between. The chain's CDR3 is CASKGAHMNTEAFF. CDR3 nucleotides: TGTGCCAGCAAAGGGGCCCACATGAACACTGAAGCTTTCTTT.

The chain combines TRBV5-1 with TRBJ2-3, with 10 bases fitting TRBD2. V was clipped by 0 bases and J by 6 bases; unmatched bases: 10. The CDR3 length is 17 residues. Germline CDR1 reads SGHRS; CDR2 reads YFSETQ. CDR3 loop: CASSLGWGLAYSDTQYF. CDR3 nucleotide sequence: TGCGCCAGCAGCTTGGGGTGGGGACTAGCGTATTCGGATACGCAGTATTTT.

V is TRBV12-5 and J is TRBJ1-6; no reliable D call. This CDR3 comprises 12 residues. Germline V gene sequence: CDR1 LGHNT, CDR2 FRNRAP. V lost 3 bases and J 7 bases, leaving 4 bases between the germline ends. This chain's CDR3 is CASGFLNSPLHF. CDR3 bases: TGTGCTAGTGGTTTTTTAAATTCACCCCTCCACTTT.

V usage is TRBV27 and J usage is TRBJ1-6; the D is unclear. V lost 7 bases, J lost 0 bases, and 13 bases lay in between. Per germline, CDR1 MNHEY and CDR2 SMNVEV (reference sequence). The CDR3 contains 16 residues. The CDR3 nucleotides are TGTGCCAGCAAGATAATATCCAGCTCCTATAATTCACCCCTCCACTTT. It specifies CASKIISSSYNSPLHF.

The chain couples TRBV7-8 to TRBJ2-7; 9 nucleotides line up with TRBD2. The junction had 9 bases not matched to a gene; V was cut back by 1 base and J by 5 bases. Per the germline V gene, CDR1 is SGHVS and CDR2 is FQNEAQ. This CDR3 spans 16 amino acids. The CDR3 reads CASSLEDSGSANEQYF. The CDR3 region has the DNA TGTGCCAGCAGCTTAGAGGATAGCGGGAGTGCTAACGAGCAGTACTTC.